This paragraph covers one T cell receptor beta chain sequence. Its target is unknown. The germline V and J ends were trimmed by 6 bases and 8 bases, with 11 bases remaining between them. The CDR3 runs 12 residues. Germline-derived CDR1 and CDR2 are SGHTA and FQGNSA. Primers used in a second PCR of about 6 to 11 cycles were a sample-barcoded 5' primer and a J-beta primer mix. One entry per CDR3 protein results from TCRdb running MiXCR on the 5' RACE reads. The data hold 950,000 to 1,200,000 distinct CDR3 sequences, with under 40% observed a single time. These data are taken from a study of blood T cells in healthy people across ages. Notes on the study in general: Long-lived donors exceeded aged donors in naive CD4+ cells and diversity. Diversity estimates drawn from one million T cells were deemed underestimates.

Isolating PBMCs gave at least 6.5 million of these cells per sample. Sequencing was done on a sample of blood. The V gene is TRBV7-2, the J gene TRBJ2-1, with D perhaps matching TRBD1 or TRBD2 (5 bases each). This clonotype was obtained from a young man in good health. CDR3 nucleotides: TGTGCCAGCAGTGGGGGATCCCATGAGCAGTTCTTC. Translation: CASSGGSHEQFF. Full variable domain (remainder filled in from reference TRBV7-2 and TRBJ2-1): GAGVSQSPSNKVTEKGKDVELRCDPISGHTALYWYRQSLGQGLEFLIYFQGNSAPDKSGLPSDRFSAERTGGSVSTLTIQRTQQEDSAVYLCASSGGSHEQFFGPGTRLTVL.